The rows below give T cell receptor beta chains drawn from one sample of a study of blood T cell repertoires in COVID-19. TCRdb's copy holds only in-frame clones and misses some; the assay was immunoSEQ multiplex PCR. There are 310,000 or so clones in the sample; approximately 86% occur only once, and roughly 1.9% lies in the top ten. The specimen sequenced was peripheral blood. All receptors come from a woman in her 30s who had recovered from COVID-19. Each CDR3 is given with its conserved first and last residue. The D gene is left open where the match is weak. Where a row states a size, it is once, few, many or the class of an expanded clone; other rows omit it.

cdr3_length clone_size j_call d_call v_call cdr3_nt cdr3_aa
14 . TRBJ1-1 TRBD1 TRBV5-4 TGTGCCAGCAGCTTGCGCACAGGGGGAACTGAAGCTTTCTTT CASSLRTGGTEAFF
17 once TRBJ2-5 TRBD2 TRBV7-9 TGTGCCAGCAGCTCCACGGTAGCGGGGCGCCTTCAAGAGACCCAGTACTTC CASSSTVAGRLQETQYF
15 many TRBJ2-7 TRBD2 TRBV18 TGTGCCAGCTCACGTGAAGGACTAGCGGCATACGAGCAGTACTTC CASSREGLAAYEQYF
15 . TRBJ1-2 . TRBV2 TGTGCCAGCAGCATTTCAAGGGGGTTCGGGGATGGCTACACCTTC CASSISRGFGDGYTF
15 . TRBJ2-7 TRBD2 TRBV5-6 TGTGCCAGCAGCCAGACTAGCGGGAGTCAAGACGAGCAGTACTTC CASSQTSGSQDEQYF
17 . TRBJ1-6 TRBD1 TRBV28 TGTGCCAGCAGTGGGGGGGGACAGGGGTTCTATAATTCACCCCTCCACTTT CASSGGGQGFYNSPLHF
12 once TRBJ1-1 . TRBV19 TGTGCCAGTGGTATACTTAACACTGAAGCTTTCTTT CASGILNTEAFF
13 . TRBJ2-3 TRBD2 TRBV5-5 TGTGCCAGCAGCTTAGCTAGCGGTGATACGCAGTATTTT CASSLASGDTQYF
16 . TRBJ2-2 TRBD2 TRBV5-8 TGTGCCAGCAGCTCAAAGCGGGAGTTGGGGGCCGGGGAGCTGTTTTTT CASSSKRELGAGELFF
16 . TRBJ2-5 . TRBV3-1/TRBV3-2 TGTGCCAGCAGCCTTTATGGAAGACAGAGACAAGAGACCCAGTACTTC CASSLYGRQRQETQYF
15 . TRBJ1-4 TRBD1 TRBV18 TGTGCCAGCTCACCCTCGGGACAGGGGGATGAAAAACTGTTTTTT CASSPSGQGDEKLFF
14 . TRBJ1-2 . TRBV5-6 TGTGCCAGCAGCTTGGGCGGGGCGGGCTATGGCTACACCTTC CASSLGGAGYGYTF
14 once TRBJ2-3 TRBD2 TRBV7-9 TGTGCCAGCAGCTTATCACGGGAGGAGCGGATGCAGTATTTT CASSLSREERMQYF
15 . TRBJ2-1 TRBD2 TRBV7-9 TGTGCCAGCCACCTCGCGGGGACTATCTACAATGAGCAGTTCTTC CASHLAGTIYNEQFF
16 . TRBJ2-2 TRBD1 TRBV15 TGTGCCACCAGCATACCGGGACAGGGGGGCATCGGGGAGCTGTTTTTT CATSIPGQGGIGELFF
15 . TRBJ2-3 TRBD1 TRBV29-1 TGCAGCGTAGCTCGCGGGACAGGGAATTCAGATACGCAGTATTTT CSVARGTGNSDTQYF